The T cell receptor beta chain described here comes from a study of T cells in Graves' hyperthyroidism and ophthalmopathy. Researchers amplified the TCR beta CDR3 regions from RNA transcripts. In the first-round RT-PCR of the TCR CDR3, the HTBI primer set was used. Via MiXCR, TCRdb re-called the multiplex PCR reads, giving one row per CDR3 protein. The sample shows hundreds of thousands of distinct CDR3 sequences, less than 15% of them seen only once. J lost 2 bases, V lost 0 bases, and 3 bases had no gene match. From germline, CDR1 is WNHNN and CDR2 SYGVQD (reference sequence). The CDR3 extends over 15 amino acids. This clonotype was observed many times.

The genes are TRBV10-1 and TRBJ2-7, with 8 bases aligning to TRBD1. Sequenced material: blood. The receptor was isolated from a woman in her late teens or twenties with Graves' hyperthyroidism. CDR3 amino acids: CASSESGTGAYEQYF. The CDR3 region has the DNA TGCGCCAGCAGTGAGTCCGGGACAGGTGCCTACGAGCAGTACTTC.